The rows below give T cell receptor beta chains drawn from one sample of a study of PD-L1 blockade in urothelial cancer. Data came from immunoSEQ multiplex PCR; TCRdb stores just in-frame clones and leaves some out. The sample consists of about 57,000 clones, around 84% of them appearing once. The sequencing here drew on PBMCs, taken around atezolizumab (anti-PD-L1) treatment. The receptor set was obtained from a man in his fifties or sixties with urothelial cancer. Both conserved end residues are part of each CDR3. A D gene is named only where the DNA matches it firmly. Part of the rows lack a size; the others show once, few, many or a class for expanded clones.

TRBV6-4	NA	NA	TRBJ1-5	TGTGCCAGCAGCTCCCAGGGCGGTCAGCCCCAGCATTTT	CASSSQGGQPQHF
TRBV7-2	TRBD2	NA	TRBJ2-2	TGTGCCAGCAGCGTACTAGCGGGAGGGAACACCGGGGAGCTGTTTTTT	CASSVLAGGNTGELFF
TRBV7-9	TRBD1	NA	TRBJ2-7	TGTGCCAGCAGCTTAGGTCTGGGGACAGGGGCCTACGAGCAGTACTTC	CASSLGLGTGAYEQYF
TRBV18	TRBD2	NA	TRBJ2-3	TGTGCCAGCTCACGCGGGAAAGTAGCGGGGGACACAGATACGCAGTATTTT	CASSRGKVAGDTDTQYF
TRBV5-1	NA	NA	TRBJ2-2	TGCGCCAGCAGCTTAGACTCCCTCAGGGGCGGGGAGCTGTTTTTT	CASSLDSLRGGELFF
TRBV7-8	TRBD2	NA	TRBJ2-7	TGTGCCAGCAGCTACGCCCTAAGCGGGAGCTACGAGCAGTACTTC	CASSYALSGSYEQYF
TRBV9	TRBD1	NA	TRBJ1-1	TGTGCCAGCACCAGGGACAGGGCAGGCACTGAAGCCTTCTTT	CASTRDRAGTEAFF
TRBV29-1	NA	few	TRBJ1-2	TGCAGCGTAACTCTGGACAGTTTCAACTATGGCTACACCTTC	CSVTLDSFNYGYTF
TRBV2	TRBD2	few	TRBJ2-4	TGTGCCAGCAGCAAGCGGGAGGGCTGGGACATTCAGTACTTC	CASSKREGWDIQYF
TRBV6-5	NA	once	TRBJ2-7	TGTGCCAGCAGTACAACAGGAACCTACGAGCAGTACTTC	CASSTTGTYEQYF
TRBV20-1	NA	NA	TRBJ1-2	TGCAGTGCTAGACAGGCAGGCGGCTACACCTTC	CSARQAGGYTF
TRBV7-9	TRBD2	NA	TRBJ2-1	TGTGCCAGCGACCCCGGGACTACCCATTACAATGAGCAGTTCTTC	CASDPGTTHYNEQFF
TRBV15	NA	NA	TRBJ2-1	TGTGCCACCAGCCGGACAGCAATCTACAATGAGCAGTTCTTC	CATSRTAIYNEQFF
TRBV6-6	NA	NA	TRBJ1-4	TGTGCCTACGGAGGGCCCAATGAAAAACTGTTTTTT	CAYGGPNEKLFF
TRBV5-8	TRBD1	NA	TRBJ2-7	TGTGCCAGCAGCTCCCCTCGGGACAGGGGGCACCGAGACGAGCAGTACTTC	CASSSPRDRGHRDEQYF
TRBV27	NA	NA	TRBJ2-7	TGTGCCAGCAGTCTCACTACACCCCCCTACGAGCAGTACTTC	CASSLTTPPYEQYF
TRBV5-4	TRBD2	NA	TRBJ2-7	TGTGCCAGCAGCCCCAGCGGGACTAGCGGAGGCTACGAGCAGTACTTC	CASSPSGTSGGYEQYF
TRBV30	NA	NA	TRBJ2-3	TGTGCCTGGGACACCGGAGGGGATACGCAGTATTTT	CAWDTGGDTQYF
TRBV7-8	NA	NA	TRBJ1-3	TGTGCCAGCAGGCGGGGGAGGGCTGGAAACACCATATATTTT	CASRRGRAGNTIYF
TRBV15	NA	NA	TRBJ2-7	TGTGCCACCAGCAGAGATCGAGGAAGAGAGCAGTACTTC	CATSRDRGREQYF
TRBV9	NA	NA	TRBJ2-2	TGTGCCAGCAGCGTACGCCAGGGGAACACCGGGGAGCTGTTTTTT	CASSVRQGNTGELFF
TRBV6-1	NA	NA	TRBJ1-2	TGTGCCAGCGGACCGGACAGAAGTAACTATGGCTACACCTTC	CASGPDRSNYGYTF
TRBV6-1	NA	few	TRBJ1-5	TGTGCCAGCAGTGTAGAGGGTAGCAATCAGCCCCAGCATTTT	CASSVEGSNQPQHF
TRBV7-9	NA	NA	TRBJ1-4	TGTGCCAGCAGTCCATCTCGGGATAATGAAAAACTGTTTTTT	CASSPSRDNEKLFF
TRBV27	TRBD2	once	TRBJ2-2	TGTGCCAGCACCTCCCCCCGGACTAGCGGGAGGGCCTACACCGGGGAGCTGTTTTTT	CASTSPRTSGRAYTGELFF
TRBV7-3	NA	NA	TRBJ2-6	TGTGCCAGCAGCCTTGACAGTTCTGGGGCCAACGTCCTGACTTTC	CASSLDSSGANVLTF
TRBV4-2	NA	NA	TRBJ1-4	TGTGCCAGCAGCCAAAACGGGGGGCGCCGAAATGAAAAACTGTTTTTT	CASSQNGGRRNEKLFF
TRBV11-2	NA	NA	TRBJ2-7	TGTGCCAGCAGACGTCCAGGGGCCCAACAGTACTTC	CASRRPGAQQYF
TRBV11-2	NA	NA	TRBJ1-2	TGTGCCAGCAGCCCATACGGCCAGGGGCAAGACTATGGCTACACCTTC	CASSPYGQGQDYGYTF
TRBV15	TRBD1	NA	TRBJ2-1	TGTGCCACCAGCAGGGGCGGGACAGGGCGAGTAGGCAATGAGCAGTTCTTC	CATSRGGTGRVGNEQFF
TRBV30	NA	NA	TRBJ2-7	TGTGCCTGGGAGACGGGACTCTCCTACGAGCAGTACTTC	CAWETGLSYEQYF
TRBV6-5	TRBD1	NA	TRBJ1-5	TGTGCCAGCAGGAGGGGGCTCAATCAGCCCCAGCATTTT	CASRRGLNQPQHF
TRBV10-1	NA	once	TRBJ1-1	TGCGCCAGCAGTGAGTCGGGGCAGAACACTGAAGCTTTCTTT	CASSESGQNTEAFF
TRBV5-1	TRBD2	NA	TRBJ2-5	TGCGCCAGCAGCCTACAACCGCGGGAGGGGGGGGAGACCCAGTACTTC	CASSLQPREGGETQYF
TRBV19	NA	NA	TRBJ2-7	TGTGCCAGTAGTATCGGGGAATCCTACGAGCAGTACTTC	CASSIGESYEQYF
TRBV4-2	NA	NA	TRBJ2-7	TGTGCCAGCAGCCAAGATGGGCTAGCACGTGACGAGCAGTACTTC	CASSQDGLARDEQYF
TRBV5-4	NA	once	TRBJ1-1	TGTGCCAGCAGCTTTCCAGGGGCTGCGAACACTGAAGCTTTCTTT	CASSFPGAANTEAFF
TRBV7-8	NA	NA	TRBJ1-1	TGTGCCAGCAGCGCGGGGGCGAGGGACACTGAAGCTTTCTTT	CASSAGARDTEAFF
TRBV28	TRBD2	NA	TRBJ2-7	TGTGCCAGCAGTTGGAGCGGGAACTCCTACGAGCAGTACTTC	CASSWSGNSYEQYF
TRBV2	NA	NA	TRBJ1-4	TGTGCCAGCAGTGAAGGGGGCAGGGTTAATGAAAAACTGTTTTTT	CASSEGGRVNEKLFF
TRBV7-2	TRBD1	NA	TRBJ2-7	TGTGCCAGCAGCGCGGTAACAGGGGACGAGCAGTACTTC	CASSAVTGDEQYF
TRBV18	TRBD1	NA	TRBJ2-5	TGTGCCAGCTCACGGACTACAGGGGGTTTGGAGACCCAGTACTTC	CASSRTTGGLETQYF
TRBV10-2	TRBD2	NA	TRBJ2-1	TGCGCCAGCAGGGTGGCGACTAGCGGGAAGGATGAGCAGTTCTTC	CASRVATSGKDEQFF
TRBV28	TRBD2	once	TRBJ2-7	TGTGCCAGCAGTTTTCAGGTACCTCTAGGGCGACTAGCGGGCGACGAGCAGTACTTC	CASSFQVPLGRLAGDEQYF
TRBV30	NA	NA	TRBJ2-1	TGTGCCTGGAGTGGAGGCAGCTCCTACAATGAGCAGTTCTTC	CAWSGGSSYNEQFF
TRBV19	NA	NA	TRBJ1-4	TGTGCCAGTAGTATCCAGGGCTATGAAAAACTGTTTTTT	CASSIQGYEKLFF
TRBV7-9	TRBD1	NA	TRBJ2-7	TGTGCCAGCAGCCGTGCCGGGACAGGGGTCTACGAGCAGTACTTC	CASSRAGTGVYEQYF
TRBV7-9	TRBD1	NA	TRBJ1-4	TGTGCCAGCAGCCTCACAGGGGGAACTAATGAAAAACTGTTTTTT	CASSLTGGTNEKLFF